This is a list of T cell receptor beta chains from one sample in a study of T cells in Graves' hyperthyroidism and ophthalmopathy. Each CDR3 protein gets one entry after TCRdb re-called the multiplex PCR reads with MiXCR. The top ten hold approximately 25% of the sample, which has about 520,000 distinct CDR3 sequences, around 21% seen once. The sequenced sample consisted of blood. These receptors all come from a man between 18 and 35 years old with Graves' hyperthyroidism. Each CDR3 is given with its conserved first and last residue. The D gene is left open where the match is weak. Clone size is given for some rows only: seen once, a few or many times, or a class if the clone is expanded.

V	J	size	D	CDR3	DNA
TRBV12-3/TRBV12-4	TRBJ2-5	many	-	CASSLNSGAGETQYF	TGTGCCAGCAGCCTAAACTCCGGGGCAGGAGAGACCCAGTACTTC
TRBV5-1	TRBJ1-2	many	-	CASSPGERGGYTF	TGCGCCAGCAGCCCGGGGGAAAGAGGAGGCTACACCTTC
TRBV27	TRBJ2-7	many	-	CASSSITVGRGYEQYF	TGTGCCAGCAGTTCAATCACGGTAGGCCGAGGCTACGAGCAGTACTTC
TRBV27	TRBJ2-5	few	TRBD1	CASSPDRGIEETQYF	TGTGCCAGCAGTCCGGACAGGGGGATAGAAGAGACCCAGTACTTC
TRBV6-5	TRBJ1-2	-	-	CASSYSSTGGGYTF	TGTGCCAGCAGTTACAGTAGTACAGGCGGCGGCTACACCTTC
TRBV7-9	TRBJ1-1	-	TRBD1	CASSLEGDRNTEAFF	TGTGCCAGCAGCTTAGAGGGGGACAGAAACACTGAAGCTTTCTTT
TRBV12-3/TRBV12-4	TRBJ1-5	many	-	CASSASSGLPSNQPQHF	TGTGCCAGCAGTGCCTCATCAGGGCTACCTAGCAATCAGCCCCAGCATTTT
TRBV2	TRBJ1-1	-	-	CASSPDSLEAFF	TGTGCCAGCAGTCCTGACAGCCTTGAAGCTTTCTTT
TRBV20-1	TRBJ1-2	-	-	CSARDSGPKGGGYTF	TGCAGTGCTAGAGATTCGGGACCCAAAGGGGGTGGCTACACCTTC
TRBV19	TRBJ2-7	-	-	CASSIRQSSYEQYF	TGTGCCAGTAGTATCAGACAGTCCTCCTACGAGCAGTACTTC
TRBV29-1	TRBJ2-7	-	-	CSVETRGYEQYF	TGCAGCGTTGAGACTAGGGGGTACGAGCAGTACTTC
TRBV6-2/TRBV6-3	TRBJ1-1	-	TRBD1	CASSYGTVSAEAFF	TGTGCCAGCAGTTACGGGACAGTGAGCGCTGAAGCTTTCTTT
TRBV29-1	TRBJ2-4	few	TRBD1	CSAGQGKNIQYF	TGCAGCGCGGGACAGGGGAAAAACATTCAGTACTTC
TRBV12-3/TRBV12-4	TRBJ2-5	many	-	CASSTQGETQYF	TGTGCCAGCAGTACCCAAGGAGAGACCCAGTACTTC
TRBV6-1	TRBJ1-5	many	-	CASSPHELFNQPQHF	TGTGCCAGCAGCCCCCACGAGCTGTTCAATCAGCCCCAGCATTTT
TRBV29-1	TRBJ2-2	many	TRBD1	CSVEDPRQGNTGELFF	TGCAGCGTTGAAGACCCGAGACAGGGGAACACCGGGGAGCTGTTTTTT
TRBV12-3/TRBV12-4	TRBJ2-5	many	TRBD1	CASSARDRKETQYF	TGTGCCAGCAGTGCCCGGGACAGGAAAGAGACCCAGTACTTC
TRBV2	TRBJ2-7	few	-	CASSDHGAWEQYF	TGTGCCAGCAGTGATCACGGGGCCTGGGAGCAGTACTTC
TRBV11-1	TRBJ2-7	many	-	CASSNYGVFGSYEQYF	TGTGCCAGCAGTAACTACGGTGTGTTCGGCTCCTACGAGCAGTACTTC
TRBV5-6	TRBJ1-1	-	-	CASSKRGNWNTEAFF	TGTGCCAGCAGCAAAAGGGGAAATTGGAACACTGAAGCTTTCTTT
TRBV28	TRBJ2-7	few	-	CASSPQWGAYEQYF	TGTGCCAGCAGCCCCCAGTGGGGGGCCTACGAGCAGTACTTC
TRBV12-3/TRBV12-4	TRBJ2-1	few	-	CASSSYLEQFF	TGTGCCAGCAGTTCCTATCTAGAGCAGTTCTTC
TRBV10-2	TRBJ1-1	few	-	CASSEGGAGNTEAFF	TGCGCCAGCAGTGAGGGAGGGGCGGGAAACACTGAAGCTTTCTTT
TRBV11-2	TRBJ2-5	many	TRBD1	CASSGWGQGVETQYF	TGTGCCAGCAGCGGTTGGGGACAGGGGGTAGAGACCCAGTACTTC
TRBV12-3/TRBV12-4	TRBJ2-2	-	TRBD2	CASSSSREGNTGELFF	TGTGCCAGCAGTTCTTCACGGGAGGGGAACACCGGGGAGCTGTTTTTT
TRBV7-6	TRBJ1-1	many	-	CASSLVGHGTEAFF	TGTGCCAGCAGCTTAGTGGGGCACGGGACTGAAGCTTTCTTT
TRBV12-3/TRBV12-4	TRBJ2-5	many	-	CASSYEGGLETQYF	TGTGCCAGCAGTTACGAGGGGGGTCTAGAGACCCAGTACTTC
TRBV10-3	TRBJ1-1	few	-	CAISAGGAEAFF	TGTGCCATCAGTGCCGGGGGGGCTGAAGCTTTCTTT
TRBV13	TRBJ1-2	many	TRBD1	CASSRQGGGYTF	TGTGCCAGCAGCAGACAGGGGGGTGGCTACACCTTC
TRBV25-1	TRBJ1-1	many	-	CASSAVRDNTEAFF	TGTGCCAGCAGTGCTGTGCGGGACAACACTGAAGCTTTCTTT
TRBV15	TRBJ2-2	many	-	CATSRPSFGGELFF	TGTGCCACCAGCAGACCCTCTTTTGGCGGGGAGCTGTTTTTT
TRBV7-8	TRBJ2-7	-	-	CASSSRDILYEQYF	TGTGCCAGCAGCTCCCGGGATATTCTCTACGAGCAGTACTTC
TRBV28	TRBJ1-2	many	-	CASSLPGGYGYTF	TGTGCCAGCAGTTTACCGGGAGGGTATGGCTACACCTTC
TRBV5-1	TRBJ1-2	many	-	CASSLRMGSNYGYTF	TGCGCCAGCAGCTTGCGGATGGGATCTAACTATGGCTACACCTTC
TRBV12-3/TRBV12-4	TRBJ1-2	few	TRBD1	CASRAGTGHGYTF	TGTGCCAGCAGAGCCGGGACAGGCCATGGCTACACCTTC
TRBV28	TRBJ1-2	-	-	CASKGAKGYTF	TGTGCCAGCAAAGGGGCGAAGGGCTACACCTTC
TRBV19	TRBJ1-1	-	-	CASGPRGLHTEAFF	TGTGCCAGTGGCCCCAGGGGATTGCACACTGAAGCTTTCTTT
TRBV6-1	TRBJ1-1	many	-	CASSALTGTEAFF	TGTGCCAGCAGTGCCCTGACGGGCACTGAAGCTTTCTTT
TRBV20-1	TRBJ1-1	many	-	CSATPASLGNTEAFF	TGCAGTGCAACCCCGGCGAGTCTAGGGAACACTGAAGCTTTCTTT
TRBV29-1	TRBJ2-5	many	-	CSVDVADIQETQYF	TGCAGCGTTGATGTGGCTGACATCCAAGAGACCCAGTACTTC
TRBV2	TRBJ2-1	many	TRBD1	CASNGQGANNEQFF	TGTGCCAGCAACGGACAGGGGGCTAACAATGAGCAGTTCTTC
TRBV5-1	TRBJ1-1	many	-	CASTVGAVGTEAFF	TGCGCCAGCACCGTGGGGGCAGTCGGCACTGAAGCTTTCTTT
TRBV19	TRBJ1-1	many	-	CASSDKNMNTEAFF	TGTGCCAGTAGTGATAAAAATATGAACACTGAAGCTTTCTTT
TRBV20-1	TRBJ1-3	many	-	CSEEITERASCGNTIYF	TGCAGTGAAGAGATAACGGAAAGGGCATCTTGTGGAAACACCATATATTTT
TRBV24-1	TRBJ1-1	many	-	CATSDSGETEAFF	TGTGCCACCAGTGATTCCGGAGAAACTGAAGCTTTCTTT
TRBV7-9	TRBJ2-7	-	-	CASSPQGTLYEQYF	TGTGCCAGCAGCCCCCAGGGAACCCTCTACGAGCAGTACTTC
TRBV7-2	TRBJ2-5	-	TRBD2	CASSLSGTGGVTQYF	TGTGCCAGCAGCTTAAGCGGGACGGGAGGGGTGACCCAGTACTTC
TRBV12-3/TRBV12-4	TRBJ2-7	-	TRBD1	CASSLWDRGDEQYF	TGTGCCAGCAGTTTGTGGGACAGGGGCGACGAGCAGTACTTC
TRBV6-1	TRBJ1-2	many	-	CASSDRSYGYTF	TGTGCCAGCAGTGACAGATCCTATGGCTACACCTTC
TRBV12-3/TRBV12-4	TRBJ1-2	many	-	CASSLDRFQAYGYTF	TGTGCCAGCAGTTTAGACAGGTTCCAAGCCTATGGCTACACCTTC
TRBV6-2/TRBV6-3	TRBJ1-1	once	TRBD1	CASSYEKGATGSAFF	TGTGCCAGCAGTTACGAAAAGGGGGCCACTGGCTCAGCTTTCTTT
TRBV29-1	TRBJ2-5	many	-	CSVSGEVQETQYF	TGCAGCGTTTCCGGAGAAGTTCAAGAGACCCAGTACTTC
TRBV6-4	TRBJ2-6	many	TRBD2	CASSPPRGGSGANVLTF	TGTGCCAGCAGTCCCCCCCGCGGGGGGTCTGGGGCCAACGTCCTGACTTTC
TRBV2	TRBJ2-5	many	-	CASSDLPFAGAFQETQYF	TGTGCCAGCAGCGACCTCCCTTTTGCGGGGGCTTTCCAAGAGACCCAGTACTTC
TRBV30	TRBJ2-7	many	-	CAWSYEIPPYEQYF	TGTGCCTGGAGTTATGAAATCCCCCCCTACGAGCAGTACTTC
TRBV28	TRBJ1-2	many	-	CASSLLQSYGYTF	TGTGCCAGCAGTTTACTACAGAGCTATGGCTACACCTTC
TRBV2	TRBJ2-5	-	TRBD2	CASNGLDWETQYF	TGTGCCAGCAACGGACTAGATTGGGAGACCCAGTACTTC